This passage covers 32 T cell receptor beta chains from one sample sequenced in a study of cytomegalovirus exposure and HLA in healthy donors. With 60 Vbeta and 13 Jbeta primers, the PCR was carried out. Repertoires were generated with immunoSEQ multiplex PCR, while TCRdb's copy carries only in-frame clones and drops some. The sample records roughly 110,000 clones, about 85% being singletons. Sequenced sample: PBMCs. The receptors here all came from a man aged 25 to 45 in good health and CMV-seronegative.

V and J are TRBV9 and TRBJ2-2; 10 bases map to TRBD1. CDR1 is SGDLS, CDR2 YYNGEE, per germline. The CDR3 sequence is 15 residues long. Trimming at V came to 3 bases and at J to 4 bases, leaving 3 bases not matched to a gene. The CDR3 DNA follows: TGTGCCAGCAGCGGTTGGACAGGGGGCACCGGGGAGCTGTTTTTT. Translating it yields CASSGWTGGTGELFF.

The J gene is TRBJ2-7, the V gene TRBV7-9; D is perhaps TRBD2 (5 bases). Trimming removed 6 bases at V and 7 bases at J, with 25 bases between. Germline V CDR1 and CDR2: SEHNR, FQNEAQ (reference sequence). The CDR3 sequence is 16 residues long. The CDR3 sequence: CASRSRPGRRPEEQYF. The CDR3 bases are TGTGCCAGCAGGTCGAGGCCCGGCAGGAGGCCGGAGGAGCAGTACTTC.

This clone was found once. V gene TRBV6-1 combines with J gene TRBJ1-4, with D maybe TRBD1 (6 bases). V was cut by 6 bases and J by 8 bases, with 19 bases left in between. CDR3 size: 15 residues. CDR1 is MNHNS, CDR2 SASEGT, per germline. The CDR3 DNA follows: TGTGCCAGCAGCTACCGAGAGGGGGGAGGGGAAAAACTGTTTTTT. Amino acids: CASSYREGGGEKLFF.

The rearrangement uses TRBV10-1 and TRBJ2-1, with 9 bases lining up with TRBD1. Trimming cost V 3 bases and J 2 bases; bases outside gene matches: 5. The germline V gene encodes CDR1 WNHNN and CDR2 SYGVQD (reference sequence). The CDR3 has 16 amino acids. In DNA, the CDR3 is TGCGCCAGCAGTGAAAGGGGACAGGGCACCTACAATGAGCAGTTCTTC. Translated: CASSERGQGTYNEQFF.

This chain uses TRBV4-1 with TRBJ2-6; weak D call: TRBD1 (5 bases). The CDR3 runs to 17 residues. Germline V CDR1 and CDR2: MGHRA, YSYEKL. The V and J ends lost 2 bases and 0 bases respectively, with 11 bases between them. The CDR3: CASSQKGQGSGANVLTF. In DNA, the CDR3 is TGCGCCAGCAGCCAAAAAGGGCAGGGCTCTGGGGCCAACGTCCTGACTTTC.

The rearrangement uses TRBV6-5 and TRBJ2-7; weak D call: TRBD2 (5 bases). Trimming stripped 7 bases from V and 4 bases from J, with 20 bases between. This CDR3 region has 15 residues. Per the germline V gene, CDR1 is MNHEY and CDR2 is SVGAGI. DNA of the CDR3: TGTGCCAGCACTCCTCGGCCGGGAAAGGGATACGAGCAGTACTTC. This sequence encodes CASTPRPGKGYEQYF.

The chain employs TRBV9 and TRBJ1-1; D call uncertain. This CDR3 comprises 13 residues. Germline V gene lookup returns CDR1 SGDLS and CDR2 YYNGEE. With 4 bases removed from V and 3 bases from J, the gap between germline ends came to 10 bases. The CDR3 here is CASSPEGHTEAFF. The DNA for the CDR3 is TGTGCCAGCAGCCCCGAGGGTCACACTGAAGCTTTCTTT.

This clone was counted a single time. In DNA, the CDR3 is TGCAGCGTTGTGGGACAGGGGTCCTACAATGAGCAGTTCTTC. It translates to CSVVGQGSYNEQFF. This rearrangement joins TRBV29-1 to TRBJ2-1, with TRBD1 matching over 10 bases. The CDR3 totals 14 residues. Unmatched junction bases numbered 1, after V lost 4 bases and J lost 1 base. Looked up from germline, CDR1 is SQVTM and CDR2 is ANQGSEA.

The gene calls are TRBV9 and TRBJ2-1, with D hard to call. The CDR3 totals 15 residues. Germline V lookup: CDR1 SGDLS, CDR2 YYNGEE. The V end was cut by 1 base, the J end by 7 bases, with 15 bases between. The CDR3 DNA is TGTGCCAGCAGCGTAAGTGGGCCGATTGGAAATGAGCAGTTCTTC. Translating gives CASSVSGPIGNEQFF. Full variable domain (remainder filled in from reference TRBV9 and TRBJ2-1): DSGVTQTPKHLITATGQRVTLRCSPRSGDLSVYWYQQSLDQGLQFLIQYYNGEERAKGNILERFSAQQFPDLHSELNLSSLELGDSALYFCASSVSGPIGNEQFFGPGTRLTVL.

V gene TRBV4-1 combines with J gene TRBJ2-3, with 14 positions matching TRBD2. The germline CDR1 and CDR2 sequences are MGHRA and YSYEKL. The CDR3 is made up of 16 amino acids. The trim removed 2 bases at V and 7 bases at J, leaving 5 bases unmatched. CDR3: CASSQRLAGGRNTQYF. Here the CDR3 DNA reads TGCGCCAGCAGCCAACGACTAGCGGGGGGGCGGAATACGCAGTATTTT.

In DNA form, the CDR3 reads TGCGCCAGCAGCTCTGGATCCAGGTGGGGCTACACCTTC. It codes for CASSSGSRWGYTF. The chain joins TRBV5-1 to TRBJ1-2; D uncertain. In germline, CDR1 is SGHRS, CDR2 YFSETQ. V lost 3 bases and J 8 bases, leaving 14 bases between the germline ends. The CDR3 is 13 amino acids.

This rearrangement joins TRBV10-2 to TRBJ2-3, with 10 bases aligning to TRBD2. Per germline, CDR1 WSHSY and CDR2 SAAADI. The CDR3 length is 14 residues. The V and J ends lost 8 bases and 6 bases, in that order; junction bases with no gene match: 8. CDR3 bases: TGCGCCAGCTCCGAGCGGGGGGGCGGGGATACGCAGTATTTT. It yields the protein CASSERGGGDTQYF.

CDR3 protein: CASSLMGQTFYEQYF. As DNA, the CDR3 is TGTGCCAGCAGTTTAATGGGACAGACTTTCTACGAGCAGTACTTC. V and J are TRBV28 and TRBJ2-7; 7 bases align to TRBD1. This CDR3 is 15 amino acids long. J was trimmed by 3 bases and V by 2 bases; bases with no gene match: 7. The germline V gene has CDR1 MDHEN and CDR2 SYDVKM.

V and J are TRBV6-5 and TRBJ1-1; D gene unclear. The CDR3 has 12 amino acids. Trimming removed 7 bases from V and 6 bases from J, with 12 bases in between. Germline loops: CDR1 MNHEY, CDR2 SVGAGI. The CDR3 sequence is CASTDSTAEAFF. The CDR3 coding sequence is TGTGCCAGCACCGATTCCACTGCTGAAGCTTTCTTT.

This clone was recorded once. The chain combines TRBV19 with TRBJ1-6; D unresolved. The CDR3 is made up of 14 amino acids. V was clipped by 4 bases and J by 8 bases, with 12 bases between them. The germline V gene has CDR1 LNHDA and CDR2 SQIVND (reference sequence). This CDR3 reads CASSTRWGDSPLHF. Here the CDR3 DNA reads TGTGCCAGTAGTACCCGTTGGGGAGATTCACCCCTCCACTTT.

CDR3 sequence reads: CASNSPGQGATQPQHF. CDR3 nucleotides: TGCGCCAGCAATTCGCCGGGACAGGGGGCAACTCAGCCCCAGCATTTT. The rearrangement uses TRBV23-1 and TRBJ1-5; 12 bases are a match to TRBD1. TRBV23-1 is designated an ORF whose function remains uncertain. This CDR3 has 16 residues. The V segment lost 7 bases and the J segment 6 bases; nucleotides outside the gene matches: 10.

The chain uses TRBV4-2 and TRBJ1-1, with TRBD1 identical over 7 bases. Germline V gene sequence: CDR1 LGHNA, CDR2 YNFKEQ. The CDR3 covers 16 residues. Losses at the gene ends were 0 bases for V and 2 bases for J; bases not matched to a gene: 6. The CDR3 sequence is CASSQDRGQPNTEAFF. CDR3 coding DNA: TGTGCCAGCAGCCAAGATCGGGGACAGCCCAACACTGAAGCTTTCTTT.

This chain joins TRBV2 and TRBJ2-5; D may be TRBD1 (6 bases). The V end lost 8 bases, the J end lost 6 bases, and 13 bases lay between the germline ends. The CDR3 spans 12 residues. CDR1 SNHLY and CDR2 FYNNEI come from the germline V gene. The CDR3 protein is CASGGSRQTQYF. Here the CDR3 DNA reads TGTGCCAGCGGGGGCAGTCGACAGACCCAGTACTTC. The full variable domain, rest sourced from reference TRBV2 and TRBJ2-5, is EPEVTQTPSHQVTQMGQEVILRCVPISNHLYFYWYRQILGQKVEFLVSFYNNEISEKSEIFDDQFSVERPDGSNFTLKIRSTKLEDSAMYFCASGGSRQTQYFGPGTRLLVL.

The chain links TRBV4-1 to TRBJ2-2, with 10 bases fitting TRBD1. V was pared by 5 bases and J by 5 bases, with 14 bases of the junction left unmatched. The CDR3 extends over 18 amino acids. Germline V gene data show CDR1 as MGHRA and CDR2 as YSYEKL. CDR3 loop: CASSGPGGTGVGTGELFF. In nucleotides, the CDR3 is TGCGCCAGCAGCGGGCCGGGCGGGACAGGGGTCGGAACCGGGGAGCTGTTTTTT.

The chain employs TRBV25-1 and TRBJ1-2; TRBD1 matches at 8 bases. Germline CDR1 MGHDK, CDR2 SYGVNS. The trim removed 6 bases at V and 8 bases at J, leaving 5 bases unmatched. This CDR3 has 12 amino acids. The CDR3 sequence: CASSVGTGGYTF. The CDR3 DNA sequence: TGTGCCAGCAGCGTCGGGACAGGAGGCTACACCTTC.

The chain links TRBV30 to TRBJ1-6, with D maybe TRBD1 (6 bases). Germline CDR1 is GTSNPN and CDR2 is SVGIG (reference sequence). V gave up 3 bases and J gave up 5 bases, with 14 bases separating them. This CDR3 comprises 15 residues. This CDR3 is CAWSARTANNSPLHF. The CDR3 DNA sequence: TGTGCCTGGAGCGCCCGGACAGCCAATAATTCACCCCTCCACTTT.

The chain uses TRBV6-5 and TRBJ1-2; D is perhaps TRBD1 (5 bases). The CDR3 sequence is 14 residues long. CDR1 and CDR2 from the germline V gene are MNHEY and SVGAGI. Deletions cut 0 bases from V and 2 bases from J, with 7 bases between. CDR3 region: CASSYSRANYGYTF. The CDR3 bases are TGTGCCAGCAGTTACTCCAGGGCCAACTATGGCTACACCTTC.

This rearrangement joins TRBV5-6 to TRBJ2-7; TRBD1 is a possible D gene (5 bases). Germline CDR1 SGHDT, CDR2 YYEEEE. This CDR3 is 13 amino acids long. V was pared by 3 bases and J by 3 bases, with 10 bases between. The CDR3 is CASSSDTYYEQYF. CDR3 nucleotides: TGTGCCAGCAGCTCGGACACTTACTACGAGCAGTACTTC.

This clone was seen once. J is TRBJ1-5 and V is TRBV30, with D tentatively TRBD1 (6 bases). In germline, CDR1 is GTSNPN, CDR2 SVGIG (reference sequence). Trimming pared 2 bases from V and 3 bases from J, leaving 11 bases between. This CDR3 has 14 amino acids. The CDR3 spells CAWSPGALNQPQHF. Written as DNA, the CDR3 is TGTGCCTGGAGTCCAGGGGCCCTCAATCAGCCCCAGCATTTT.

This chain links TRBV28 with TRBJ2-7; 12 bases align to TRBD2. After removal of 8 bases from V and 7 bases from J, the junction contained 12 bases not matched to a gene. The length of the CDR3 is 15 residues. Germline CDR1 reads MDHEN; CDR2 reads SYDVKM. CDR3: CASSSPSGRAFEQYF. In DNA form, the CDR3 reads TGTGCCAGCTCCTCCCCTAGCGGGAGGGCGTTTGAGCAGTACTTC. Complete variable domain (other parts from reference TRBV28 and TRBJ2-7): DVKVTQSSRYLVKRTGEKVFLECVQDMDHENMFWYRQDPGLGLRLIYFSYDVKMKEKGDIPEGYSVSREKKERFSLILESASTNQTSMYLCASSSPSGRAFEQYFGPGTRLTVT.

V is TRBV7-8 and J is TRBJ2-7, with a tentative D call TRBD1 (6 bases). Germline assignment: CDR1 SGHVS and CDR2 FQNEAQ. V was cut by 3 bases and J by 6 bases, with 12 bases left in between. CDR3 size: 13 residues. CDR3 sequence: CASSFAGVSEQYF. CDR3 nucleotides: TGTGCCAGCAGCTTTGCAGGGGTTAGCGAGCAGTACTTC.

The V call is TRBV5-1, the J call TRBJ2-1; weak D call: TRBD1 (6 bases). Germline V gene sequence: CDR1 SGHRS, CDR2 YFSETQ. The CDR3 covers 14 residues. V lost 0 bases to trimming and J lost 10 bases, with 14 bases between them. CDR3 residues: CASSLVAGQGEQFF. The CDR3 nucleotides read TGCGCCAGCAGCTTGGTGGCAGGGCAGGGGGAGCAGTTCTTC.

The CDR3 DNA reads TGTGCCAGCAACCTAGCGGGGGGCACAGATACGCAGTATTTT. Its protein product is CASNLAGGTDTQYF. This sequence joins TRBV14 and TRBJ2-3, with TRBD2 identical over 10 bases. J gave up 1 base and V 7 bases, and 2 bases lay outside the gene matches. Germline CDR1 is SGHDN and CDR2 is FVKESK. This CDR3 contains 14 residues.

The chain is built from TRBV28 and TRBJ1-2; D not certain. This CDR3 is built from 15 residues. Deletions cut 7 bases from V and 0 bases from J, with 15 bases between. Germline assignment: CDR1 MDHEN and CDR2 SYDVKM. Here the CDR3 reads CASKFPSAANYGYTF. As DNA, the CDR3 is TGTGCCAGCAAGTTTCCCTCGGCGGCTAACTATGGCTACACCTTC.

The chain employs TRBV5-1 and TRBJ2-7; weak D call: TRBD2 (6 bases). The V end was cut by 4 bases, the J end by 0 bases, with 14 bases between. Germline values: CDR1 SGHRS, CDR2 YFSETQ. This CDR3 region has 15 residues. CDR3 amino acids: CASSLGGASSYEQYF. Here the CDR3 DNA reads TGCGCCAGCAGCCTGGGGGGAGCGTCCTCCTACGAGCAGTACTTC.

The count of this clone is one. The chain is built from TRBV29-1 and TRBJ2-7; D perhaps matches TRBD1 (6 bases). V lost 6 bases and J lost 1, with 10 bases in between. The CDR3 sequence is 12 residues long. The germline V gene has CDR1 SQVTM and CDR2 ANQGSEA. CDR3 nucleotide sequence: TGCAGCGTGGGGACACCATCCTACGAGCAGTACTTC. It yields the protein CSVGTPSYEQYF.

This clone was recorded a few times. The V call is TRBV19, the J call TRBJ2-5; a weak D match, TRBD2 (5 bases). Between the trimmed V and J ends, which lost 5 bases and 4 bases, there was a span of 20 bases. The CDR3 runs to 16 residues. Looked up from germline, CDR1 is LNHDA and CDR2 is SQIVND (reference sequence). The DNA for the CDR3 is TGTGCCAGTAGTCCGCAAGGGTCCACGGCGGGAGAGACCCAGTACTTC. As protein: CASSPQGSTAGETQYF.